These 26 T cell receptor beta chains originate from one sample sequenced in a study of shared clonotypes between healthy human individuals. Sequencing used immunoSEQ multiplex PCR; TCRdb keeps in-frame clones, though not all of them. The table lists some 1 million clones, 65% to 75% of them singletons. Material for sequencing was memory CD4+ T cells sorted from blood. The sample's subset: CD45RA-negative fraction. Receptors were obtained from a man younger than 35 in good health.

The chain links TRBV4-1 to TRBJ2-7; maybe TRBD2 (5 bases). V lost 4 bases and J 3 bases, leaving 13 bases between the germline ends. The CDR3 runs to 14 residues. Germline CDR1 MGHRA, CDR2 YSYEKL. The CDR3 spells CASSPLGGGYEQYF. As DNA, the CDR3 is TGCGCCAGCAGCCCCTTAGGTGGAGGCTACGAGCAGTACTTC.

Comment on this clone: Other nucleotide sequences in the sample specify the same CDR3. The rearrangement links TRBV30 to TRBJ2-3, with D uncertain. This CDR3 contains 11 residues. The germline V gene has CDR1 GTSNPN and CDR2 SVGIG (reference sequence). Trimming left V 0 bases short and J 5 bases short, with 3 bases between. CDR3 nucleotide sequence: TGTGCCTGGAGTGTACTAGATACGCAGTATTTT. Translation: CAWSVLDTQYF.

The V gene is TRBV2, the J gene TRBJ2-7; the match to TRBD1 covers 8 bases. This CDR3 comprises 14 residues. Trimming cost V 6 bases and J 3 bases; bases outside gene matches: 7. The V gene's germline CDR1 is SNHLY and CDR2 FYNNEI. As DNA, the CDR3 is TGTGCCAGCAGCACAGGACAGGGAGTCTACGAGCAGTACTTC. Residues: CASSTGQGVYEQYF.

This sequence joins TRBV6-1 and TRBJ1-6, with 8 bases fitting TRBD1. V shed 6 bases, J shed 8 bases, and the junction held 3 bases outside the gene matches. The length of the CDR3 is 13 residues. Germline V gene data show CDR1 as MNHNS and CDR2 as SASEGT. CDR3 coding DNA: TGTGCCAGCAGCACAGGGGGGGATTCACCCCTCCACTTT. As protein: CASSTGGDSPLHF.

This clone showed up just a few times. The CDR3 is CAWIWDRDHGYTF. CDR3 DNA sequence: TGTGCCTGGATCTGGGACAGGGATCATGGCTACACCTTC. The V gene is TRBV30, the J gene TRBJ1-2, with 9 bases lining up with TRBD1. CDR1 is GTSNPN, CDR2 SVGIG, per germline (reference sequence). The CDR3 contains 13 residues. V was pared by 4 bases and J by 6 bases, with 6 bases of the junction left unmatched.

Only one count was recorded for this clone. The V call is TRBV29-1, the J call TRBJ2-2; D is perhaps TRBD2 (5 bases). Germline V gene data show CDR1 as SQVTM and CDR2 as ANQGSEA. This CDR3 region has 13 residues. With 3 bases removed from V and 4 bases from J, the gap between germline ends came to 9 bases. In DNA, the CDR3 is TGCAGCGTTGATGAGGGCTTCACCGGGGAGCTGTTTTTT. Amino acid sequence: CSVDEGFTGELFF.

The chain has TRBV7-8 and TRBJ1-2; perhaps TRBD1 as D (6 bases). CDR1 is SGHVS and CDR2 is FQNEAQ in the germline V gene. Trimming removed 6 bases from V and 2 bases from J, with 16 bases in between. The CDR3 has 15 amino acids. The CDR3 DNA reads TGTGCCAGCAGAGCAATAGGAGGGACAAACTATGGCTACACCTTC. Protein product: CASRAIGGTNYGYTF.

The rearrangement links TRBV6-1 to TRBJ2-3; the D gene is possibly TRBD2 (5 bases). From germline, CDR1 is MNHNS and CDR2 SASEGT. This CDR3 contains 13 residues. Trimming stripped 4 bases from V and 4 bases from J, with 9 bases between. CDR3 sequence: CASSASLADTQYF. The CDR3, as DNA: TGTGCCAGCAGTGCTAGCCTAGCAGATACGCAGTATTTT.

The chain is built from TRBV11-2 and TRBJ2-5, with TRBD2 matching over 15 bases. Germline assignment: CDR1 SGHAT and CDR2 FQNNGV. V lost 5 bases to trimming and J lost 1 base; unmatched junction nucleotides: 2. CDR3 size: 16 residues. The CDR3 DNA reads TGTGCCAGCAGCCCGGGACTAGCGGGAGGCCAAGAGACCCAGTACTTC. This encodes CASSPGLAGGQETQYF.

The gene calls are TRBV4-1 and TRBJ2-2; D is tentatively TRBD1 or TRBD2 (5 bases each). The CDR3 extends over 15 amino acids. Trimming shortened V by 3 bases and J by 4 bases, and 12 bases separated the two germline ends. CDR1 and CDR2 (germline): MGHRA, YSYEKL. CDR3 loop: CASSHSRGFTGELFF. The CDR3 nucleotides are TGCGCCAGCAGCCATTCGAGGGGCTTCACCGGGGAGCTGTTTTTT.

In its sample, this clone was seen a few times. This may stem from a read error, because a much larger clone lies one nucleotide away. The sample holds other DNA sequences that translate to the same CDR3. The V call is TRBV5-1, the J call TRBJ2-2; no clear D. Germline V gene lookup returns CDR1 SGHRS and CDR2 YFSETQ. CDR3 size: 14 residues. V was cut by 0 bases and J by 2 bases, with 5 bases left in between. The CDR3 sequence is CASSLEGNTGELFF. DNA for the CDR3: TGCGCCAGCAGCTTGGAAGGAAACACCGGGGAGCTGTTTTTT.

The chain has TRBV5-4 and TRBJ1-1, with D unresolved. The V gene lost 5 bases and the J gene lost 1 base, with 6 bases spanning the gap. The CDR3 totals 12 residues. Germline-derived CDR1 and CDR2 are SGHNT and YYREEE (reference sequence). CDR3 in DNA: TGTGCCAGCAGGCGAAAGAACACTGAAGCTTTCTTT. Encoded protein: CASRRKNTEAFF.

The V call is TRBV27, the J call TRBJ2-3, with D unclear. V dropped 5 bases and J dropped 5 bases, with 17 bases sitting between them. Germline lookup yields CDR1 MNHEY and CDR2 SMNVEV (reference sequence). This CDR3 spans 15 amino acids. The CDR3 sequence: CASSPVARVGDTQYF. CDR3 sequence (DNA): TGTGCCAGCAGTCCAGTAGCCCGGGTTGGAGATACGCAGTATTTT.

This sequence joins TRBV5-8 and TRBJ2-5; D not resolved. The V gene lost 3 bases and the J gene lost 2 bases, with 14 bases spanning the gap. CDR3 size: 15 residues. Germline-derived CDR1 and CDR2 are SGHTS and YDEGEE. CDR3 sequence: CASSSLRAAQETQYF. CDR3 sequence (DNA): TGTGCCAGCAGCTCCCTTAGGGCTGCGCAAGAGACCCAGTACTTC.

This clone turned up a few times. The same CDR3 is also encoded by other DNA sequences in this sample. The genes are TRBV5-4 and TRBJ1-6, with unresolved D. Germline assignment: CDR1 SGHNT and CDR2 YYREEE (reference sequence). The CDR3 is made up of 14 amino acids. V lost 3 bases and J 2 bases, leaving 6 bases between the germline ends. CDR3 nucleotides: TGTGCCAGCAGCTCTGGTCCCTATAATTCACCCCTCCACTTT. This encodes CASSSGPYNSPLHF.

The rearrangement uses TRBV9 and TRBJ1-2; D not certain. Between the trimmed V and J ends, which lost 4 bases and 2 bases, there was a span of 9 bases. Germline lookup yields CDR1 SGDLS and CDR2 YYNGEE. The CDR3 is 13 residues long. CDR3 loop: CASSTGQNYGYTF. DNA of the CDR3: TGTGCCAGCAGCACGGGCCAGAACTATGGCTACACCTTC.

The chain carries TRBV4-1 and TRBJ2-5; D is ambiguous. From germline, CDR1 is MGHRA and CDR2 YSYEKL. This CDR3 has 13 amino acids. V dropped 1 base and J dropped 1 base, with 4 bases sitting between them. This CDR3 reads CASSQAAQETQYF. DNA for the CDR3: TGCGCCAGCAGCCAAGCGGCCCAAGAGACCCAGTACTTC.

The rearrangement uses TRBV30 and TRBJ2-1, with D perhaps assigned TRBD1 or TRBD2 (5 bases each). Germline CDR1 GTSNPN, CDR2 SVGIG (reference sequence). V was clipped by 5 bases and J by 10 bases, with 21 bases between them. The CDR3 has 14 amino acids. CDR3 DNA sequence: TGTGCCTGGTCCTACTTGGGACCCACCGGGGAGCAGTTCTTC. Its protein is CAWSYLGPTGEQFF.

V is TRBV9 and J is TRBJ2-2; 8 nucleotides align to TRBD1. The CDR3 sequence is 14 residues long. Trimming took 3 bases from V and 8 from J; bases not matched to a gene: 6. CDR1 and CDR2 (germline): SGDLS, YYNGEE. The CDR3 region has the DNA TGTGCCAGCAGCGGTGTAACAGGGGGAGGGGAGCTGTTTTTT. Translating it yields CASSGVTGGGELFF.

The chain is built from TRBV18 and TRBJ1-1; possibly TRBD1 for D (6 bases). Germline CDR1 is KGHSH and CDR2 is LQKENI. The CDR3 has 15 amino acids. The V gene lost 5 bases and the J gene lost 4 bases, with 17 bases spanning the gap. CDR3 nucleotide sequence: TGTGCCAGCTCAGGGTCCCAGGGGTACGGCACTGAAGCTTTCTTT. This translates into CASSGSQGYGTEAFF.

This rearrangement joins TRBV7-8 to TRBJ1-2; TRBD1 agrees at 7 bases. There are 14 residues in the CDR3. V trimming: 6 bases; J trimming: 3 bases; junction bases outside the gene matches: 7. CDR1 and CDR2 (germline): SGHVS, FQNEAQ. This CDR3 reads CASSKSGTDYGYTF. DNA for the CDR3: TGTGCCAGCAGTAAAAGCGGGACAGACTATGGCTACACCTTC.

The rearrangement joins TRBV5-4 to TRBJ1-5, with no clear D. The ends were cut back, 0 bases at V and 7 bases at J, with 8 bases in the middle. Germline loops: CDR1 SGHNT, CDR2 YYREEE (reference sequence). CDR3 length: 13 amino acids. The CDR3 is CASSLEAGQPQHF. The DNA for the CDR3 is TGTGCCAGCAGCTTGGAGGCTGGACAGCCCCAGCATTTT.

This clone appeared a single time. The sample holds other DNA sequences that translate to the same CDR3. The CDR3 sequence: CASIQGNQPQHF. The CDR3 coding sequence is TGTGCCAGTATACAGGGAAATCAGCCCCAGCATTTT. The V call is TRBV28, the J call TRBJ1-5, with D possibly being TRBD1 (6 bases). Germline-derived CDR1 and CDR2 are MDHEN and SYDVKM. V was cut by 9 bases and J by 4 bases, with 10 bases left in between. The CDR3 has 12 amino acids.

This clone has a count of ten or more. V and J are TRBV5-6 and TRBJ2-7; D remains unclear. V was trimmed by 4 bases and J by 0 bases, leaving 11 bases between them. Germline loops: CDR1 SGHDT, CDR2 YYEEEE. CDR3 length equals 14 residues. CDR3 in DNA: TGTGCCAGCAGCACCGGCGGTAGCTCCTACGAGCAGTACTTC. Protein product: CASSTGGSSYEQYF.

The chain recombines TRBV7-9 with TRBJ2-7; 9 bases are shared with TRBD2. Losses at the gene ends were 2 bases for V and 3 bases for J; bases not matched to a gene: 11. The CDR3 length is 17 residues. Germline V lookup: CDR1 SEHNR, CDR2 FQNEAQ (reference sequence). CDR3: CASSLLSPSGKVYEQYF. The CDR3 nucleotides are TGTGCCAGCAGCTTACTCAGTCCTAGCGGGAAAGTCTACGAGCAGTACTTC.

With respect to this clone: Germline is not matched at one junction end, which may reflect a read error. This chain connects TRBV6-1 to TRBJ1-1, with 8 positions matching TRBD1. Germline V gene data show CDR1 as MNHNS and CDR2 as SASEGT. This CDR3 contains 15 residues. The CDR3 DNA reads as TGTGCCTGCAGGAAGTACCCGACAGGGGATCCTGAAGCTTTCTTT. This gives the protein CACRKYPTGDPEAFF.